This TCR beta chain was documented in a study of blood T cell repertoires in COVID-19. On the study more broadly: Acute and convalescent COVID-19 specimens originated in the United States, Italy and Spain.

Assay used: immunoSEQ multiplex PCR; TCRdb lists only in-frame clones, some missing. The data hold more than 15,000 clones, with roughly 77% observed a single time. In germline, CDR1 is MNHNS, CDR2 SASEGT. Trimming removed 1 base from V and 2 bases from J, with 6 bases in between. CDR3 length: 13 residues. The sample taken for sequencing was peripheral blood. The clonotype comes from a man aged 55 to 70 with acute or convalescent COVID-19. This chain uses TRBV6-1 with TRBJ2-7; D unresolved. Here the CDR3 reads CASSEGAPYEQYF. The DNA for the CDR3 is TGTGCCAGCAGTGAAGGAGCCCCCTACGAGCAGTACTTC.